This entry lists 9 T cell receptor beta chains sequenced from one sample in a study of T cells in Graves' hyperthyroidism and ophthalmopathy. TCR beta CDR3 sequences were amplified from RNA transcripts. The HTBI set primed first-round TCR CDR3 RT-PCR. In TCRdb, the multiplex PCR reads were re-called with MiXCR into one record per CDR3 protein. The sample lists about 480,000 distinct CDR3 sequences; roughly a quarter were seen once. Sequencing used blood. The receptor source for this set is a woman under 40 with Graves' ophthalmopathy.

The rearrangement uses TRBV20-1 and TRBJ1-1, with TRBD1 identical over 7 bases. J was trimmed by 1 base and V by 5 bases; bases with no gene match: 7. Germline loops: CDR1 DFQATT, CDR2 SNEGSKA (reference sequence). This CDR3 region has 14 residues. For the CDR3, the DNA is TGCAGTGCTTCCAAGACAGGGCCGAACACTGAAGCTTTCTTT. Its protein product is CSASKTGPNTEAFF.

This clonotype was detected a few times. The CDR3 protein is CASSLEAHGRGTQYF. CDR3 nucleotides: TGTGCCAGCAGCTTAGAGGCACACGGGCGGGGGACCCAGTACTTC. V is TRBV7-2 and J is TRBJ2-5, with D perhaps TRBD2 (6 bases). The length of the CDR3 is 15 residues. Germline CDR1 and CDR2: SGHTA and FQGNSA. The germline V and J ends were trimmed by 1 base and 7 bases, with 16 bases remaining between them.

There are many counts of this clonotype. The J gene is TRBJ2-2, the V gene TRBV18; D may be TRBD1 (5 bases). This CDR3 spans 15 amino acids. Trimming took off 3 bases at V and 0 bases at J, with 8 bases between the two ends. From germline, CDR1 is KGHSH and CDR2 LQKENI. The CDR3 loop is CASSPTVSNTGELFF. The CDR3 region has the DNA TGTGCCAGCTCACCGACAGTGTCGAACACCGGGGAGCTGTTTTTT.

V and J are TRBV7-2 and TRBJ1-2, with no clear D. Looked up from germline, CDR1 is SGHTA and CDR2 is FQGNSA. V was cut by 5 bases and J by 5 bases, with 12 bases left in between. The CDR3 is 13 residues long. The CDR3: CASSASSSYGYTF. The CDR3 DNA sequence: TGTGCCAGCAGCGCTTCCTCCTCTTATGGCTACACCTTC.

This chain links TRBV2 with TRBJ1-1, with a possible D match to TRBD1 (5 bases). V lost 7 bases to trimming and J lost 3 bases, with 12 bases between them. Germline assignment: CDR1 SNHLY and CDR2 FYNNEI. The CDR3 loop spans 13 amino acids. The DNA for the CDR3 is TGTGCCAGCATTGGGGACCGACACACTGAAGCTTTCTTT. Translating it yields CASIGDRHTEAFF.

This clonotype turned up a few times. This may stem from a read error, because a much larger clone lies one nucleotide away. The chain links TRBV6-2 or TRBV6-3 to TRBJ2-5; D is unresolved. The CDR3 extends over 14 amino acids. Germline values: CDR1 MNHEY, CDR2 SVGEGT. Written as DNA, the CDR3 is TGTGCCAGCAGCTTCGTGGTAGTCCCAGAGACCAAGTACTTC. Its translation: CASSFVVVPETKYF.

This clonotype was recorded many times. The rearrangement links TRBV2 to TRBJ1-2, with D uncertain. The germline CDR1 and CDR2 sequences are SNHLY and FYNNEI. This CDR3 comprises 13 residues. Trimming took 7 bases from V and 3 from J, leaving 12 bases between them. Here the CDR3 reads CASNEGADYGYTF. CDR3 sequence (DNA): TGTGCCAGCAACGAAGGCGCGGACTATGGCTACACCTTC.

CDR3 DNA sequence: TGTGCCAGCAGCACCTACGGGACAGGGCGTTCTTTTGACGAGCAGTACTTC. Encoded protein: CASSTYGTGRSFDEQYF. The rearrangement links TRBV7-8 to TRBJ2-7; TRBD1 aligns across 9 bases. The CDR3 runs 17 residues. V shed 5 bases, J shed 5 bases, and the junction held 16 bases outside the gene matches. CDR1 and CDR2 (germline): SGHVS, FQNEAQ.

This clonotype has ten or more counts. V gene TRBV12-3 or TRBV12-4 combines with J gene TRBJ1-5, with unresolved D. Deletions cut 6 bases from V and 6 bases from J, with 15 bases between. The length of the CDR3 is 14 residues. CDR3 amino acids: CASSPEGMGQPQHF. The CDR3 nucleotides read TGTGCCAGCAGCCCCGAGGGAATGGGTCAGCCCCAGCATTTT.